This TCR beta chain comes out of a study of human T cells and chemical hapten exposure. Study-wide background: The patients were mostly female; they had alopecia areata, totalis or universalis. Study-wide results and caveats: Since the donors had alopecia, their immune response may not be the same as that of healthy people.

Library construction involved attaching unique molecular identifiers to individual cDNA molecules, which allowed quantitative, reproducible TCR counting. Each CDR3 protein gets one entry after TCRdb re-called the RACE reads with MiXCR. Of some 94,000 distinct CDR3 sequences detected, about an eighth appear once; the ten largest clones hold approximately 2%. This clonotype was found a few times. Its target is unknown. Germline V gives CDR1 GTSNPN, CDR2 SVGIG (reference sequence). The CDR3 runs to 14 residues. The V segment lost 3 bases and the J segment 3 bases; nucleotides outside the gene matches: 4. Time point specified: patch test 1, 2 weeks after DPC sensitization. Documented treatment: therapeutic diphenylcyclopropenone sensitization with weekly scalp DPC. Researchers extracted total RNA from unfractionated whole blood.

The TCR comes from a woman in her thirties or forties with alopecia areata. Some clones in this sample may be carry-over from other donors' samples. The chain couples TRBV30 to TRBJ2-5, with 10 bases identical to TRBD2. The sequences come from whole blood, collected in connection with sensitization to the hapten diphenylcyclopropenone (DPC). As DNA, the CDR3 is TGTGCCTGGAGCATAGCGGGGGGCGAAGAGACCCAGTACTTC. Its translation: CAWSIAGGEETQYF.